These T cell receptor beta chains were read from a single sample in a study of cytomegalovirus exposure and HLA in healthy donors. TCRdb keeps only in-frame clones here, not all; method: immunoSEQ multiplex PCR. Among around 140,000 clones listed, roughly 79% were seen once. Sequencing was performed on PBMCs. These receptors originate from an older woman in good health and CMV-seropositive. Both conserved end residues are trimmed from each CDR3.

v_gene	j_gene	CDR3aa
TRBV7-2	TRBJ2-5	ASSLRTAEETQY
TRBV4-3	TRBJ2-7	ASSQGVGTGSSYEQY
TRBV5-1	TRBJ2-2	ASSFGQGPGELF
TRBV5-4	TRBJ2-5	ASSLRTSGTETQY
TRBV28	TRBJ2-7	ASLSPGQGNREQY
TRBV18	TRBJ2-3	ASSPGGMNTDTQY
TRBV5-4	.	ASSLTRDRFYEQY
TRBV28	TRBJ2-3	ASNLGGTGARVTDTQY
TRBV2	TRBJ2-5	ASSGTSGISETQY
TRBV2	TRBJ2-3	ASTLGADTDTQY
TRBV4-1	TRBJ1-4	ASSLKGDEKLF
TRBV2	TRBJ2-1	ASSRGQGPYNEQF
TRBV19	TRBJ2-7	ASSLGLAGGEQY
TRBV28	TRBJ1-3	ASRPGGSGNTIY
TRBV28	TRBJ1-2	ASNSQGRHYGYT
TRBV28	TRBJ2-7	ASSLTGDEQY
TRBV7-9	TRBJ1-5	ASSLWGEWGDQPQH